A single TCR beta chain is shown here with its context. Its antigen is not yet known. The input lacks base qualities; no much larger clone sits a single base away. The data derive from a study of blood T cells in healthy people across ages (dated by TCRdb to about 2015). Study-level background: In model experiments, template switching captured about one uniquely barcoded TCR beta cDNA molecule for every two T cells. Age-related changes in TCR beta repertoire diversity were measured in the study by deep sequencing normalized with unique cDNA molecular identifiers. The donors were split into four age groups: young (average roughly 15 years), middle-aged (39), aged (roughly 68) and long-lived (over 80). To avoid experimental bias, donors of different ages were distributed randomly across sequencing lanes. Two additional independent replicas of 1 million unique cDNA reads from the same blood draw were analyzed for two donors (one aged 18 to 30 and one aged 80 or older).

Results the study describes overall, beyond this receptor: As age increased, observed TCR beta diversity per million T cells dropped in a roughly linear way, and a significant reduction was already evident by age 40. Because the CMV infection status of the donors was unknown, age-related changes in expanded clonotypes may potentially have been confounded. Conclusive comparison of naive and antigen-experienced compartments was prevented by the profiling of bulk unsorted PBMCs. Compared with the aged group, the long-lived group had more naive CD4+ T cells, fewer expanded clones and increased TCR diversity, suggesting age selection. Estimates of total diversity based on one million sequenced T cells were considered lower bounds and underestimates. There was a strong correlation between observed TCR beta diversity and the percentage of naive T cells measured by flow cytometry.

Library preparation used 5' RACE. Sequencing was performed on an Illumina HiSeq 2500. A second PCR of roughly 7 to 12 cycles was run with a J-beta primer mix and a sample-barcoded 5' primer. A template-switch 5' adaptor carrying 12 random nucleotides introduced a unique molecular identifier onto each TCR beta cDNA molecule. Each sample yielded at least 2.5 million CDR3-containing paired-end reads. First-strand cDNA synthesis was performed from all RNA using the Mint cDNA synthesis kit, with priming by a TRBC-specific oligonucleotide. After uracil-DNA glycosylase treatment, a first 18-cycle PCR used universal primers M1SS and BC2_uni_R on all cDNA. Regarding the original processing steps: For normalization, 1 million high-quality reads, each with a distinct molecular identifier, were randomly selected from each sample. Instead of being binned into consensus sequences, reads that shared molecular identifiers were thrown out. MiTCR, run with a Q25 quality threshold and the strictest error-elimination algorithm, handled CDR3 identification, clonotype clustering and error correction. A nonparametric unseen species model using Euler transformation provided a lower-bound estimate of total TCR beta diversity. TCRdb redid the processing of the public reads, applying fastp at Q25 and MiXCR, and retained in-frame beta chains. Each CDR3 protein appears once, grouped with its most common genes and DNA. None of the V and J calls come from the authors' own analysis; TCRdb made them. The sample profile shows more than 1,400,000 distinct CDR3 sequences; about 43% of them were found once. Roughly 7.7% of the sample lies in the top ten.

Taken from cysteine to phenylalanine, the CDR3 has 15 residues. Only CDR3 DNA remains: 45 bases, in frame from the first base. V and J lose 5 bases and 6 bases, and a span of 23 bases separates them. The CDR1 and CDR2 encoded by the germline V gene (reference sequence) are DFQATT and SNEGSKA. Systemically healthy Caucasian individuals from Russia, 39 in total and aged about 6 to 95 years, were included as donors. Each donor gave around 9 milliliters of peripheral blood, collected into EDTA-treated Vacutainer tubes. Ficoll-Paque density-gradient centrifugation was used to isolate PBMCs, with at least 6 million per sample. Total RNA, at least 6 micrograms per sample, was extracted from PBMCs with Trizol reagent. The percentages of naive CD45RAhigh/CD27high T cells were determined by flow cytometry on a PBMC aliquot from every donor.

The sample comprised blood. Recombination connected TRBV20-1 to TRBJ2-7; the D assignment is uncertain and may be TRBD1 or TRBD2, with 5 bases supporting each. This receptor was identified in a woman aged 18 to 35 in good health. The CDR3 is CSARGPQGVVTEQYF. The sequence in DNA is TGCAGTGCTCGCGGGCCCCAAGGGGTTGTCACCGAGCAGTACTTC.